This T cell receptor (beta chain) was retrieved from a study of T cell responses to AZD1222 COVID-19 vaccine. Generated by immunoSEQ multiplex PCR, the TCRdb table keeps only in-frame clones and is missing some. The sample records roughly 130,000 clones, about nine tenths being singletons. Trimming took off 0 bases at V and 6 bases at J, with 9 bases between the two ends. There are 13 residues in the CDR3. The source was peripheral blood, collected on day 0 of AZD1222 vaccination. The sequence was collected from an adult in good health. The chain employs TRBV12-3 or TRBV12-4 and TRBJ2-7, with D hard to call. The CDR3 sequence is CASSLARSGEQYF. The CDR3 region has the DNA TGTGCCAGCAGTTTAGCGAGGTCCGGCGAGCAGTACTTC.